These 9 T cell receptor beta chains share one sample of origin, sequenced in a study of blood T cell repertoires in COVID-19. This table comes from immunoSEQ multiplex PCR, and its TCRdb copy is limited to in-frame clones, with some not included. The sample includes roughly 200,000 clones, around 83% seen only once; the top ten take around 7.9%. Sequencing was performed on peripheral blood. The receptor set was obtained from a man aged 35-49 years with active or convalescent COVID-19.

Only a few counts were recorded for this clone. The chain uses TRBV25-1 and TRBJ2-2; 9 bases match TRBD2. Looked up from germline, CDR1 is MGHDK and CDR2 is SYGVNS. The V segment lost 5 bases and the J segment 4 bases; nucleotides outside the gene matches: 5. The length of the CDR3 is 15 residues. CDR3 sequence (DNA): TGTGCCAGCAGTCCGGGACTAGCAGGCACCGGGGAGCTGTTTTTT. Amino acid sequence: CASSPGLAGTGELFF.

This clone occurred a few times. The chain links TRBV6-1 to TRBJ1-4; a weak D match, TRBD1 (6 bases). Trimming removed 2 bases at V and 8 bases at J, with 12 bases between. CDR3 length: 14 amino acids. Per germline, CDR1 MNHNS and CDR2 SASEGT. The CDR3: CASSEQQGSEKLFF. In DNA, the CDR3 is TGTGCCAGCAGTGAACAACAGGGCAGCGAAAAACTGTTTTTT.

V gene TRBV5-1 combines with J gene TRBJ1-3, with D perhaps matching TRBD1 (5 bases). Trimming pared 2 bases from V and 2 bases from J, leaving 11 bases between. The CDR3 sequence is 15 residues long. CDR1 is SGHRS, CDR2 YFSETQ, per germline. The chain's CDR3 is CASSFGGFTGNTIYF. In DNA, the CDR3 is TGCGCCAGCAGCTTCGGGGGATTCACTGGAAACACCATATATTTT.

The DNA for the CDR3 is TGTGCCAGCAGCTTGAACAGTCCTGGGGGCCAGCCCCAGCATTTT. It yields the protein CASSLNSPGGQPQHF. This chain joins TRBV5-6 and TRBJ1-5; perhaps TRBD1 as D (6 bases). This CDR3 contains 15 residues. The ends were cut back, 1 base at V and 7 bases at J, with 15 bases in the middle. Looked up from germline, CDR1 is SGHDT and CDR2 is YYEEEE.

This chain joins TRBV27 and TRBJ2-1; 7 bases align to TRBD2. Germline CDR1 reads MNHEY; CDR2 reads SMNVEV (reference sequence). CDR3 length: 17 residues. J gave up 14 bases and V 0 bases, and 19 bases lay outside the gene matches. CDR3 sequence: CASSLSSGTNGEGLKFF. As DNA, the CDR3 is TGTGCCAGCAGTTTATCGAGTGGGACCAACGGGGAGGGTCTAAAGTTCTTC.

The rearrangement uses TRBV4-1 and TRBJ1-1; 11 bases map to TRBD1. CDR3 size: 16 residues. Germline-derived CDR1 and CDR2 are MGHRA and YSYEKL. The J segment lost 4 bases and the V segment lost 0 bases, leaving 4 bases of the junction unmatched. CDR3 region: CASSQDLGTGGTEAFF. Here the CDR3 DNA reads TGCGCCAGCAGCCAAGATCTAGGGACAGGGGGCACTGAAGCTTTCTTT.

This clone has at least ten counts. The J gene is TRBJ2-1, the V gene TRBV7-9; 7 nucleotides line up with TRBD1. This CDR3 has 15 residues. CDR1 is SEHNR, CDR2 FQNEAQ, per germline (reference sequence). V shed 3 bases and J 8 bases; nucleotides not matched to a gene: 10. The DNA for the CDR3 is TGTGCCAGCAGCTTTTTTGCCATAGGACAGGATGAGCAGTTCTTC. It translates to CASSFFAIGQDEQFF. Combining the CDR3 with reference TRBV7-9 and TRBJ2-1 gives the whole variable domain DTGVSQNPRHKITKRGQNVTFRCDPISEHNRLYWYRQTLGQGPEFLTYFQNEAQLEKSRLLSDRFSAERPKGSFSTLEIQRTEQGDSAMYLCASSFFAIGQDEQFFGPGTRLTVL.

V gene TRBV5-1 combines with J gene TRBJ1-1; D call uncertain. Trimming left V 4 bases short and J 1 base short, with 5 bases between. Germline CDR1 is SGHRS and CDR2 is YFSETQ. CDR3 length: 12 amino acids. The CDR3 DNA reads as TGCGCCAGCAGCGAGGGGAACACTGAAGCTTTCTTT. This translates into CASSEGNTEAFF.

The chain carries TRBV7-3 and TRBJ2-1; 13 bases agree with TRBD2. The CDR3 length is 15 residues. CDR1 is SGHTA and CDR2 is FQGTGA in the germline V gene. The J segment lost 9 bases and the V segment lost 4 bases, leaving 6 bases of the junction unmatched. The CDR3 sequence is CASSSTSGGVGEQFF. The CDR3 DNA follows: TGTGCCAGCAGCTCCACTAGCGGGGGGGTAGGTGAGCAGTTCTTC.